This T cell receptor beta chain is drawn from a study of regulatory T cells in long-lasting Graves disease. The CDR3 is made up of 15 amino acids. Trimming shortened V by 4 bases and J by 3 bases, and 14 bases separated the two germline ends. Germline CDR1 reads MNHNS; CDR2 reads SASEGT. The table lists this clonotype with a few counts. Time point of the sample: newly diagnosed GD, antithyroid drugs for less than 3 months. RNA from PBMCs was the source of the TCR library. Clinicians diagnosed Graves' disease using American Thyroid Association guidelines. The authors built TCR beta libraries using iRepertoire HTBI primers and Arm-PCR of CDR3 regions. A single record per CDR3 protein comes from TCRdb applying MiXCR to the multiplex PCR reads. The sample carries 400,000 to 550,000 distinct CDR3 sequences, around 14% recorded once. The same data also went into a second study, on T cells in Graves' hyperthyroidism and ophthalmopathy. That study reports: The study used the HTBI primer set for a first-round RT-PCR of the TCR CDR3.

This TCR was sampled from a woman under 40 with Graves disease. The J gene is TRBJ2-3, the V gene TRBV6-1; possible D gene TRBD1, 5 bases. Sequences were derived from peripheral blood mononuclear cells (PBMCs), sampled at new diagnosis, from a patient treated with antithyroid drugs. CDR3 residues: CASSGQGRRTDTQYF. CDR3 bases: TGTGCCAGCAGTGGGCAGGGAAGGAGAACAGATACGCAGTATTTT.